This entry is about one T cell receptor (beta chain). Antigen unknown. With 60 Vbeta and 13 Jbeta primers, the PCR was carried out. This table comes from immunoSEQ multiplex PCR, and its TCRdb copy is limited to in-frame clones, with some not included. This sample carries 120,000 or so clones, over 75% of them seen once, and the ten largest clones take about 1.8%. This sample stems from a study of cytomegalovirus exposure and HLA in healthy donors. Healthy bone marrow donors made up the donors. Study-wide results and caveats: One cluster of highly shared sequence variants probably arose as a sequencing artifact.

The CDR3 contains 18 residues. The V segment lost 0 bases and the J segment 1 base; nucleotides outside the gene matches: 13. The germline V gene encodes CDR1 GTSNPN and CDR2 SVGIG (reference sequence). This sequence joins TRBV30 and TRBJ1-1; 8 bases line up with TRBD1. Sequenced material: PBMCs. The TCR sequence derives from a man aged 40-55 years in good health and CMV-seronegative. CDR3 sequence reads: CAWSVQGGRWSWNTEAFF. The CDR3 DNA reads TGTGCCTGGAGTGTACAGGGGGGGAGGTGGAGTTGGAACACTGAAGCTTTCTTT.